These 15 T cell receptor beta chains were all obtained from the same sample, sequenced in a study of T cells in Graves' hyperthyroidism and ophthalmopathy. Amplified regions were TCR beta CDR3 sequences from RNA transcripts. HTBI primers were used for first-round RT-PCR of the TCR CDR3. TCRdb redid the calling of the multiplex PCR reads with MiXCR, one entry per CDR3 protein. The table lists 400,000 to 500,000 distinct CDR3 sequences, over 13% of them singletons. Specimen: blood. Receptors were obtained from a woman aged 18-30 years with Graves' hyperthyroidism.

This clonotype has a count of ten or more. This sequence joins TRBV20-1 and TRBJ2-2; 8 nucleotides line up with TRBD1. Germline values: CDR1 DFQATT, CDR2 SNEGSKA (reference sequence). The CDR3 runs to 14 residues. The V gene end was trimmed by 1 base and the J gene end by 8 bases; junction bases not matched to a gene: 6. DNA for the CDR3: TGCAGTGCTAGAGTTCAGGGGGCGGGTGGGGAGCTGTTTTTT. It yields the protein CSARVQGAGGELFF.

Ten or more counts support this clonotype. The rearrangement joins TRBV6-1 to TRBJ2-5; the D call may be TRBD1 or TRBD2 (5 bases each). Trimming shortened V by 6 bases and J by 5 bases, and 10 bases separated the two germline ends. The germline V gene encodes CDR1 MNHNS and CDR2 SASEGT. The CDR3 extends over 12 amino acids. The CDR3: CASRRQRETQYF. Written as DNA, the CDR3 is TGTGCCAGCAGACGACAGCGGGAGACCCAGTACTTC.

As for this clonotype: Its ends do not fully match the called genes, so a read error is possible. The chain recombines TRBV5-1 with TRBJ2-1; 9 positions match TRBD2. CDR1 is SGHRS, CDR2 YFSETQ, per germline. There are 14 residues in the CDR3. Written as DNA, the CDR3 is TGCGCCAGCAGCTCGGGACTAGCCGACAATGAGCAGCTCTTC. Its translation is CASSSGLADNEQLF.

This clonotype was found many times. V and J are TRBV10-1 and TRBJ2-5, with 8 bases that match TRBD1. The CDR3 covers 14 residues. From germline, CDR1 is WNHNN and CDR2 SYGVQD (reference sequence). Trimming at V came to 7 bases and at J to 3 bases, leaving 7 bases not matched to a gene. The CDR3 protein is CASKVNRGEETQYF. For the CDR3, the DNA is TGCGCCAGCAAGGTGAACAGGGGGGAAGAGACCCAGTACTTC.

The table lists this clonotype with a few counts. This chain uses TRBV30 with TRBJ1-5; D remains ambiguous. The CDR3 sequence is 13 residues long. Trimming took 0 bases from V and 6 from J, leaving 9 bases between them. The germline CDR1 and CDR2 sequences are GTSNPN and SVGIG (reference sequence). The chain's CDR3 is CAWSVVRSQPQHF. The CDR3 DNA is TGTGCCTGGAGTGTAGTTCGGAGTCAGCCCCAGCATTTT.

This clonotype showed up many times. J is TRBJ2-7 and V is TRBV11-2; tentative D call: TRBD2 (5 bases). CDR3 size: 14 residues. CDR1 and CDR2 (germline): SGHAT, FQNNGV. CDR3 protein: CASSLDTGSHEQYV. For the CDR3, the DNA is TGTGCCAGCAGCCTAGATACGGGGAGCCACGAGCAGTACGTC.

Only a few counts were recorded for this clonotype. The chain is built from TRBV25-1 and TRBJ1-1; unclear D gene. The CDR3 totals 14 residues. CDR1 MGHDK and CDR2 SYGVNS come from the germline V gene. Trimming took off 4 bases at V and 10 bases at J, with 19 bases between the two ends. The CDR3 region is CASSAPGVLNRAFF. CDR3 in DNA: TGTGCCAGCAGTGCCCCCGGGGTCCTCAACCGAGCTTTCTTT.

The chain is built from TRBV28 and TRBJ1-2; D is ambiguous. Germline V lookup: CDR1 MDHEN, CDR2 SYDVKM. V dropped 4 bases and J dropped 6 bases, with 18 bases sitting between them. The CDR3 is 15 amino acids. The CDR3 spells CASSSLARLGHGYTF. The CDR3 coding sequence is TGTGCCAGCAGTTCCTTGGCCAGGCTAGGCCATGGCTACACCTTC.

This clonotype was found a few times. The rearrangement uses TRBV12-3 or TRBV12-4 and TRBJ1-2; 7 nucleotides align to TRBD1. Losses at the gene ends were 4 bases for V and 8 bases for J; bases not matched to a gene: 7. This CDR3 region has 13 residues. CDR3 in DNA: TGTGCCAGCAGTTCCGGACAGGCTCGAGGCTACACCTTC. This gives the protein CASSSGQARGYTF.

The chain employs TRBV4-1 and TRBJ2-1; the D is unclear. There are 15 residues in the CDR3. Germline V gene data show CDR1 as MGHRA and CDR2 as YSYEKL. Trimming removed 0 bases at V and 1 base at J, with 7 bases between. The CDR3 region is CASSQDPASYNEQFF. CDR3 sequence (DNA): TGCGCCAGCAGCCAAGATCCGGCATCCTACAATGAGCAGTTCTTC.

This clonotype was found many times. V usage is TRBV20-1 and J usage is TRBJ1-1, with 7 bases lining up with TRBD1. CDR3 length: 15 amino acids. The ends lost 3 bases at V and 1 base at J; junction bases unmatched: 8. Germline loops: CDR1 DFQATT, CDR2 SNEGSKA (reference sequence). The DNA for the CDR3 is TGCAGTGCTAGGGAATGGAGGACAGGGAACACTGAAGCTTTCTTT. Translation gives CSAREWRTGNTEAFF.

This chain links TRBV20-1 with TRBJ2-7; D remains unclear. This CDR3 is built from 12 residues. CDR1 DFQATT and CDR2 SNEGSKA come from the germline V gene (reference sequence). Trimming removed 3 bases from V and 5 bases from J, with 11 bases in between. CDR3 residues: CSAREEDNEQYF. CDR3 DNA sequence: TGCAGTGCTAGGGAAGAAGACAACGAGCAGTACTTC.

There are many counts of this clonotype. The rearrangement joins TRBV6-1 to TRBJ1-2, with 9 bases fitting TRBD1. Germline assignment: CDR1 MNHNS and CDR2 SASEGT. The CDR3 consists of 15 residues. With 6 bases clipped from V and 5 bases from J, the junction kept 10 bases outside the gene matches. The DNA of the CDR3 is TGTGCCAGCAGCGATTCCAGGACAGGGGAATATGGCTACACCTTC. Amino acid sequence: CASSDSRTGEYGYTF.

In its sample, this clonotype was seen many times. J is TRBJ2-2 and V is TRBV24-1; 8 bases are a match to TRBD2. There are 16 residues in the CDR3. Germline assignment: CDR1 KGHDR and CDR2 SFDVKD. The V gene end was trimmed by 4 bases and the J gene end by 5 bases; junction bases not matched to a gene: 8. The CDR3 bases are TGTGCCACCAGTGACCCGAACACGGGAGGGACCGGGGAGCTGTTTTTT. It encodes CATSDPNTGGTGELFF.

In this sample, this clonotype turned up a few times. The J gene is TRBJ2-3, the V gene TRBV5-1; D not certain. The germline V and J ends were trimmed by 0 bases and 4 bases, with 15 bases remaining between them. CDR3 length: 16 amino acids. Germline V lookup: CDR1 SGHRS, CDR2 YFSETQ. The CDR3 DNA reads TGCGCCAGCAGCTTGGTGACTTCGGGCTCCCCAGATACGCAGTATTTT. It translates to CASSLVTSGSPDTQYF.